Below, 21 T cell receptor beta chains from the same sample are listed, as sequenced in a study of cytomegalovirus exposure and HLA in healthy donors. PCR involved 60 Vbeta and 13 Jbeta primers. TCRdb keeps only in-frame clones here, not all; method: immunoSEQ multiplex PCR. The table records roughly 120,000 clones, more than 60% of them present only once. The sample taken for sequencing was PBMCs. Receptor source: a man in his forties in good health and CMV-seropositive.

This clone showed up just a few times. The chain recombines TRBV6-1 with TRBJ2-7; TRBD1 agrees at 8 bases. The CDR3 is made up of 12 amino acids. The V gene's germline CDR1 is MNHNS and CDR2 SASEGT. The CDR3 region is CATGAVWGEQYF. The CDR3 DNA is TGTGCGACAGGGGCCGTTTGGGGCGAGCAGTACTTC.

The sample holds a few counts of this clone. The chain combines TRBV4-1 with TRBJ1-4, with D possibly TRBD1 on 5 matching bases. The CDR3 runs 18 residues. V lost 0 bases, J lost 5 bases, and 19 bases lay in between. CDR1 and CDR2 (germline): MGHRA, YSYEKL. The DNA for the CDR3 is TGCGCCAGCAGCCAAGATATGAGACCCCAGGGAGGAAATGAAAAACTGTTTTTT. Protein sequence: CASSQDMRPQGGNEKLFF.

V is TRBV29-1 and J is TRBJ2-3, with D possibly being TRBD2 (6 bases). The V end was cut by 2 bases, the J end by 0 bases, with 12 bases between. There are 15 residues in the CDR3. The V gene's germline CDR1 is SQVTM and CDR2 ANQGSEA. The CDR3 loop reads CSVELLAASTDTQYF. CDR3 DNA: TGCAGCGTTGAACTTTTAGCGGCAAGCACAGATACGCAGTATTTT.

This chain uses TRBV9 with TRBJ2-2, with a possible D match to TRBD1 (5 bases). V was pared by 2 bases and J by 7 bases, with 15 bases between. The CDR3 has 15 residues. Germline V gene lookup returns CDR1 SGDLS and CDR2 YYNGEE. CDR3: CASSVDPGRGGELFF. The CDR3 DNA is TGTGCCAGCAGCGTTGATCCAGGGCGAGGCGGGGAGCTGTTTTTT.

The chain carries TRBV2 and TRBJ2-5; D is ambiguous. V lost 7 bases, J lost 5 bases, and 17 bases lay in between. This CDR3 comprises 14 residues. Germline V gene sequence: CDR1 SNHLY, CDR2 FYNNEI. DNA of the CDR3: TGTGCCAGCACCGTCATGAGTGCGGCCGAGACCCAGTACTTC. Protein product: CASTVMSAAETQYF.

This clone was observed a handful of times. The chain couples TRBV5-1 to TRBJ1-4, with 9 nucleotides matching TRBD1. CDR3 length equals 21 residues. The V gene's germline CDR1 is SGHRS and CDR2 YFSETQ. Germline trimming cut 0 bases from V and 0 bases from J; bases unmatched to any gene: 15. The CDR3 nucleotides read TGCGCCAGCAGCTTGGTAGGAACCCCCGGGACAGGGAGTACAACTAATGAAAAACTGTTTTTT. Translating gives CASSLVGTPGTGSTTNEKLFF.

This clone was seen a handful of times. This chain links TRBV19 with TRBJ1-1; D might be TRBD1 (6 bases). Germline values: CDR1 LNHDA, CDR2 SQIVND (reference sequence). The CDR3 spans 17 residues. The V gene lost 2 bases and the J gene lost 0 bases, with 16 bases spanning the gap. The CDR3, as DNA: TGTGCCAGTAGTATAACTGGGGGGGCCCCTCTGAACACTGAAGCTTTCTTT. As protein: CASSITGGAPLNTEAFF.

This sequence joins TRBV29-1 and TRBJ2-1; the match to TRBD2 covers 11 bases. Germline V gives CDR1 SQVTM, CDR2 ANQGSEA. Losses at the gene ends were 3 bases for V and 0 bases for J; bases not matched to a gene: 7. The CDR3 is made up of 17 amino acids. CDR3 coding DNA: TGCAGCGTTGACGTCGGGACTAGCGGTACCTCCTACAATGAGCAGTTCTTC. This gives the protein CSVDVGTSGTSYNEQFF.

The J gene is TRBJ2-5, the V gene TRBV6-1; 8 nucleotides align to TRBD1. Per the germline V gene, CDR1 is MNHNS and CDR2 is SASEGT. Trimming removed 2 bases from V and 6 bases from J; junction bases left unmatched: 5. This CDR3 contains 14 residues. The CDR3 spells CASSEQGAQKTQYF. As DNA, the CDR3 is TGTGCCAGCAGTGAACAGGGGGCGCAGAAGACCCAGTACTTC.

This chain joins TRBV6-1 and TRBJ2-7; D is uncertain. Trimming cost V 1 base and J 0 bases, with 7 bases left between them. The CDR3 totals 14 residues. Per the germline V gene, CDR1 is MNHNS and CDR2 is SASEGT. CDR3 sequence (DNA): TGTGCCAGCAGTGAAGGAGTCGGCTCCTACGAGCAGTACTTC. Translated: CASSEGVGSYEQYF.

The chain carries TRBV5-1 and TRBJ2-5, with D maybe TRBD1 (6 bases). Germline assignment: CDR1 SGHRS and CDR2 YFSETQ. The V gene lost 4 bases and the J gene lost 3 bases, with 16 bases spanning the gap. This CDR3 is built from 15 residues. CDR3 loop: CASSPRQGIEETQYF. CDR3 bases: TGCGCCAGCAGCCCGAGGCAGGGGATAGAAGAGACCCAGTACTTC.

The chain employs TRBV28 and TRBJ1-2, with TRBD1 identical over 7 bases. In germline, CDR1 is MDHEN, CDR2 SYDVKM. This CDR3 contains 14 residues. V gave up 6 bases and J gave up 7 bases; unmatched junction bases: 11. For the CDR3, the DNA is TGTGCCAGCAGGGAGGGACAGAACGTAGGTGGCTACACCTTC. This gives the protein CASREGQNVGGYTF.

As to this clone: The sample has other DNA sequences that encode this CDR3 too. The chain is built from TRBV7-9 and TRBJ1-2, with unresolved D. The V end was cut by 1 base, the J end by 4 bases, with 7 bases between. The germline V gene encodes CDR1 SEHNR and CDR2 FQNEAQ (reference sequence). CDR3 size: 13 residues. The CDR3 sequence: CASSLDPGYGYTF. CDR3 in DNA: TGTGCCAGCAGCTTAGATCCGGGCTATGGCTACACCTTC.

There are a few counts of this clone. The chain combines TRBV9 with TRBJ2-7; 12 nucleotides agree with TRBD2. Germline-derived CDR1 and CDR2 are SGDLS and YYNGEE. V lost 3 bases to trimming and J lost 2 bases; unmatched junction nucleotides: 3. The CDR3 sequence is 15 residues long. This CDR3 reads CASSELAGGPYEQYF. Here the CDR3 DNA reads TGTGCCAGCAGCGAACTAGCGGGAGGTCCCTACGAGCAGTACTTC.

The chain combines TRBV5-1 with TRBJ2-3; perhaps TRBD2 as D (5 bases). Looked up from germline, CDR1 is SGHRS and CDR2 is YFSETQ. CDR3 length: 15 residues. Trimming took 4 bases from V and 4 from J, leaving 16 bases between them. CDR3 protein: CASSPGVVSADTQYF. CDR3 nucleotides: TGCGCCAGCAGCCCTGGGGTGGTTAGCGCAGATACGCAGTATTTT.

The chain combines TRBV5-4 with TRBJ2-7, with 15 nucleotides matching TRBD2. The CDR3 is 18 amino acids. Trimming took 0 bases from V and 5 from J; bases not matched to a gene: 9. Germline V CDR1 and CDR2: SGHNT, YYREEE (reference sequence). CDR3 amino acids: CASSLGGTSGRPDDEQYF. The CDR3 DNA reads as TGTGCCAGCAGCTTGGGTGGGACTAGCGGGAGGCCCGACGACGAGCAGTACTTC.

V and J are TRBV4-1 and TRBJ2-7; 7 bases fit TRBD1. Germline values: CDR1 MGHRA, CDR2 YSYEKL. V was pared by 3 bases and J by 7 bases, with 6 bases of the junction left unmatched. CDR3 length: 13 residues. CDR3: CASSHTGVAEQYF. The CDR3 DNA is TGCGCCAGCAGCCACACAGGGGTAGCTGAGCAGTACTTC.

The V gene is TRBV4-2, the J gene TRBJ2-2, with D unclear. Germline V gene sequence: CDR1 LGHNA, CDR2 YNFKEQ. V lost 2 bases and J 2 bases, leaving 3 bases between the germline ends. The CDR3 is 13 residues long. This chain's CDR3 is CASSQTNTGELFF. The CDR3 bases are TGTGCCAGCAGCCAAACAAACACCGGGGAGCTGTTTTTT.

The chain links TRBV10-3 to TRBJ2-5; no definite D call. From germline, CDR1 is ENHRY and CDR2 SYGVKD. V lost 0 bases, J lost 2 bases, and 4 bases lay in between. The CDR3 contains 13 residues. CDR3 residues: CAISESRQETQYF. CDR3 nucleotides: TGTGCCATCAGTGAGTCGAGGCAAGAGACCCAGTACTTC.

The chain carries TRBV6-6 and TRBJ2-5, with TRBD1 matching 8 bases. The CDR3 sequence is 16 residues long. CDR1 is MNHNY and CDR2 is SVGAGI in the germline V gene (reference sequence). Trimming at V came to 0 bases and at J to 5 bases, leaving 8 bases not matched to a gene. The CDR3 coding sequence is TGTGCCAGCAGTTACTCGATGAGACAGGGGCGGGAGACCCAGTACTTC. Residues: CASSYSMRQGRETQYF.

The rearrangement uses TRBV5-4 and TRBJ2-5, with 8 nucleotides matching TRBD2. Germline-derived CDR1 and CDR2 are SGHNT and YYREEE (reference sequence). The CDR3 sequence is 14 residues long. V lost 4 bases, J lost 5 bases, and 7 bases stayed unmatched. The CDR3: CASSQIAGRETQYF. CDR3 nucleotides: TGTGCCAGCAGCCAGATAGCGGGAAGGGAGACCCAGTACTTC.